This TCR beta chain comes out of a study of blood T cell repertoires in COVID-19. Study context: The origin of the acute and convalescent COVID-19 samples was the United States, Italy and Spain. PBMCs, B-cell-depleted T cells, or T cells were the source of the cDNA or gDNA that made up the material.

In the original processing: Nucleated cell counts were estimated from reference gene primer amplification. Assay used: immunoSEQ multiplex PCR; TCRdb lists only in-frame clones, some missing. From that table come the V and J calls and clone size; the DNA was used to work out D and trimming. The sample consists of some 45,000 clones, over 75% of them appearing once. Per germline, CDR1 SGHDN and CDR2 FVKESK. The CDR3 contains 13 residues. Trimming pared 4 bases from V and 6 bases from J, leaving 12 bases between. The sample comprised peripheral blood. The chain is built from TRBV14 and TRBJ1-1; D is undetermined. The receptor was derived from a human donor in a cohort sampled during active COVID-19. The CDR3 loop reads CASSRRPHAEAFF. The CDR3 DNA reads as TGTGCCAGCAGCCGGAGACCACACGCTGAAGCTTTCTTT.